This T cell receptor (beta chain) was captured in a study of naive and memory T cell subsets. Germline CDR1 reads SGHAT; CDR2 reads FQNNGV. The CDR3 loop spans 16 amino acids. With V trimmed by 5 bases and J by 5 bases, 10 bases remained unmatched. Both TRBC1 and TRBC2 were covered by a beta constant-region primer of two equimolar oligonucleotides. TCRdb re-called the UMI-ligation and nested PCR reads through MiXCR, storing one row per CDR3 protein. Here the sample spans around 40,000 distinct CDR3 sequences, about 14% being singletons. The V gene is TRBV11-2, the J gene TRBJ2-5; TRBD2 matches 11 bases. Specimen: effector memory CD4+ T cells from blood. The subset is: effector memory, CD45RA- CD27-. This TCR was recovered from a human donor in good health. Written as DNA, the CDR3 is TGTGCCAGCAGCCTACTCCTAGCGGGAGGCTTGGAGACCCAGTACTTC. Protein sequence: CASSLLLAGGLETQYF.